This TCR beta chain was observed in a study of CD8+ T cells in alopecia areata. Study-wide context: Affected scalp percentage gauged treated patients' severity. Study-wide findings and caveats: Tofacitinib delivered significant drops in scalp clonality and in expanded CD8+ clones among the top 100.

Treatment of the sample: oral pan-JAK inhibitor, 5-10 mg twice daily. The length of the CDR3 is 15 residues. In germline, CDR1 is GTSNPN, CDR2 SVGIG (reference sequence). V lost 0 bases and J 4 bases, leaving 13 bases between the germline ends. The authors extracted RNA and reverse transcribed it into cDNA as the sequencing template. Here immunoSEQ multiplex PCR was the method, and the copy in TCRdb shows in-frame clones only, minus some. The sample lists 150,000 to 200,000 clones, 60% occurring once. On this clone itself: Its matching antigen is unknown.

The TCR sequence derives from a human donor with alopecia areata. This specimen consisted of CD4+ T cells sorted from blood, obtained at week 24, from a patient treated with tofacitinib. This chain links TRBV30 with TRBJ2-1; possibly TRBD1 for D (5 bases). The CDR3, as DNA: TGTGCCTGGAGTGTGGCAGGGCACGGTTACAATGAGCAGTTCTTC. It encodes CAWSVAGHGYNEQFF.